Following are 13 T cell receptor beta chains from one sample sequenced in a study of cytomegalovirus exposure and HLA in healthy donors. PCR used 60 Vbeta primers and 13 Jbeta primers. Repertoires were generated with immunoSEQ multiplex PCR, while TCRdb's copy carries only in-frame clones and drops some. The table lists approximately 80,000 clones. The sample was PBMCs. The receptor set was obtained from a woman aged 25 to 39 in good health and CMV-seronegative.

The chain recombines TRBV2 with TRBJ1-5; D not resolved. V was shortened by 6 bases and J by 5 bases, with 17 bases between the two germline ends. The CDR3 is made up of 15 amino acids. Germline lookup yields CDR1 SNHLY and CDR2 FYNNEI. The CDR3 sequence: CASRGRSQRDQPQHF. The CDR3 DNA reads as TGTGCCAGCAGGGGCCGATCCCAGAGGGATCAGCCCCAGCATTTT.

This rearrangement joins TRBV27 to TRBJ2-7; 12 positions match TRBD1. From germline, CDR1 is MNHEY and CDR2 SMNVEV (reference sequence). The ends lost 3 bases at V and 4 bases at J; junction bases unmatched: 4. There are 15 residues in the CDR3. The CDR3 spells CASSLGTGGAYEQYF. The DNA of the CDR3 is TGTGCCAGCAGTTTGGGGACAGGGGGCGCGTACGAGCAGTACTTC.

The chain combines TRBV2 with TRBJ2-7, with a weak D call TRBD1 (6 bases). Trimming shortened V by 5 bases and J by 2 bases, and 10 bases separated the two germline ends. The CDR3 consists of 13 residues. Germline CDR1 reads SNHLY; CDR2 reads FYNNEI. The CDR3 protein is CASSFKGAYEQYF. The CDR3 DNA sequence: TGTGCCAGCAGTTTCAAGGGGGCCTACGAGCAGTACTTC.

The chain employs TRBV5-1 and TRBJ2-5; weak D call: TRBD1 (7 bases). CDR1 is SGHRS, CDR2 YFSETQ, per germline. This CDR3 is built from 14 residues. Trimming shortened V by 2 bases and J by 5 bases, and 13 bases separated the two germline ends. CDR3 amino acids: CASSFSRGDETQYF. CDR3 bases: TGCGCCAGCAGCTTCAGCAGGGGGGACGAGACCCAGTACTTC.

Notes on this clone: The sample has other DNA sequences that encode this CDR3 too. This chain uses TRBV5-4 with TRBJ1-1; D is unresolved. V lost 0 bases to trimming and J lost 1 base, with 4 bases between them. The CDR3 has 13 amino acids. In germline, CDR1 is SGHNT, CDR2 YYREEE (reference sequence). This chain's CDR3 is CASSLDKNTEAFF. The CDR3 coding sequence is TGTGCCAGCAGCTTGGACAAGAACACTGAAGCTTTCTTT.

The chain couples TRBV7-9 to TRBJ1-2; D is ambiguous. CDR3 length equals 15 residues. The V gene lost 5 bases and the J gene lost 2 bases, with 15 bases spanning the gap. Germline V gives CDR1 SEHNR, CDR2 FQNEAQ (reference sequence). This CDR3 is CASSLSDVTNYGYTF. Here the CDR3 DNA reads TGTGCCAGCAGCCTCAGCGATGTCACGAACTATGGCTACACCTTC.

The rearrangement joins TRBV18 to TRBJ1-1; D remains unclear. Germline assignment: CDR1 KGHSH and CDR2 LQKENI. V lost 6 bases to trimming and J lost 0 bases, with 14 bases between them. CDR3 size: 15 residues. The CDR3: CASSPKSGMNTEAFF. The CDR3 region has the DNA TGTGCCAGCTCCCCGAAGTCGGGTATGAACACTGAAGCTTTCTTT.

The chain employs TRBV30 and TRBJ2-7; the D gene is possibly TRBD1 (6 bases). V was trimmed by 0 bases and J by 7 bases, leaving 13 bases between them. The CDR3 runs to 13 residues. CDR1 and CDR2 from the germline V gene are GTSNPN and SVGIG (reference sequence). CDR3: CAWSVLGGTEQYF. In DNA form, the CDR3 reads TGTGCCTGGAGTGTACTAGGGGGAACTGAGCAGTACTTC.

J is TRBJ2-5 and V is TRBV14, with a tentative D call TRBD1 (6 bases). The germline V and J ends were trimmed by 0 bases and 4 bases, with 15 bases remaining between them. This CDR3 contains 16 residues. Germline V gene lookup returns CDR1 SGHDN and CDR2 FVKESK. The CDR3 sequence is CASSQDLKGGGETQYF. In DNA form, the CDR3 reads TGTGCCAGCAGCCAAGATTTGAAAGGGGGTGGAGAGACCCAGTACTTC.

The rearrangement uses TRBV5-5 and TRBJ2-5; 10 nucleotides match TRBD1. With 4 bases clipped from V and 2 bases from J, the junction kept 11 bases outside the gene matches. Germline CDR1 SGHKS, CDR2 YYEKEE (reference sequence). The CDR3 runs 17 residues. CDR3 residues: CASSGNLGTGEQETQYF. The CDR3 nucleotides read TGTGCCAGCAGCGGAAACCTGGGGACAGGGGAGCAAGAGACCCAGTACTTC.

V is TRBV4-1 and J is TRBJ1-1; 7 nucleotides align to TRBD1. Per germline, CDR1 MGHRA and CDR2 YSYEKL. This CDR3 spans 14 amino acids. The V and J ends lost 4 bases and 7 bases, in that order; junction bases with no gene match: 9. CDR3 nucleotides: TGCGCCAGCAGCCGCCGGGACAGCTTAAATGAAGCTTTCTTT. Translation gives CASSRRDSLNEAFF.

The V call is TRBV20-1, the J call TRBJ1-4; D uncertain. The CDR3 spans 11 residues. V was shortened by 5 bases and J by 5 bases, with 6 bases between the two germline ends. The germline V gene has CDR1 DFQATT and CDR2 SNEGSKA (reference sequence). In nucleotides, the CDR3 is TGCAGTGCTGCCGAGAATGAAAAACTGTTTTTT. This sequence encodes CSAAENEKLFF.

The rearrangement joins TRBV4-1 to TRBJ2-3, with D uncertain. The V gene lost 1 base and the J gene lost 6 bases, with 5 bases spanning the gap. The length of the CDR3 is 12 residues. From germline, CDR1 is MGHRA and CDR2 YSYEKL. The CDR3 bases are TGCGCCAGCAGCCAAGTCGGGGATACGCAGTATTTT. Protein: CASSQVGDTQYF.